The next 29 T cell receptor beta chains were all read from a single sample in a study of identical twins (dated by TCRdb to the mid-2010s). Receptors were amplified or captured by 5' RACE. For sequencing, an Illumina HiSeq 2000 was employed. TCRdb reprocessing: public reads trimmed at Q25 with fastp, clones called with MiXCR, in-frame beta chains kept. Rows matching on CDR3 protein sequence are summarized as one entry with the most common DNA and genes. Present in this sample are around 250,000 distinct CDR3 sequences, roughly 13% of which were seen just once. The ten largest clones add up to 4% to 5% of the sample. A further study also used this sample, focusing on yellow fever vaccine responses in identical twins.

Sequencing was performed on memory (CD45RO+) T cells sorted from blood. The sample's cell subset or site label is to be understood as: CD45RO+ enriched T cells. The receptors come from a young woman in good health.

The table lists this clonotype with many counts. The chain couples TRBV11-2 to TRBJ2-2, with D uncertain. This CDR3 is 16 amino acids long. Germline CDR1 and CDR2: SGHAT and FQNNGV. Trimming removed 0 bases at V and 3 bases at J, with 11 bases between. The CDR3 is CASSLESFGYTGELFF. In DNA form, the CDR3 reads TGTGCCAGCAGCTTAGAGAGTTTTGGATACACCGGGGAGCTGTTTTTT.

This clonotype was observed at least ten times. The chain is built from TRBV12-3 or TRBV12-4 and TRBJ2-6; D is unclear. V gave up 2 bases and J gave up 0 bases, with 5 bases separating them. There are 15 residues in the CDR3. CDR3: CASSLSNSGANVLTF. In DNA, the CDR3 is TGTGCCAGCAGTTTATCCAACTCTGGGGCCAACGTCCTGACTTTC.

This clonotype was picked up a small number of times. V usage is TRBV7-2 and J usage is TRBJ2-5; D gene uncertain. V lost 2 bases to trimming and J lost 2 bases, with 12 bases between them. Germline CDR1 SGHTA, CDR2 FQGNSA. This CDR3 contains 15 residues. The CDR3 nucleotides are TGTGCCAGCAGCTTATCCCCGCCCCCACAAGAGACCCAGTACTTC. Its translation is CASSLSPPPQETQYF. The whole variable domain, remainder taken from reference TRBV7-2 and TRBJ2-5, is GAGVSQSPSNKVTEKGKDVELRCDPISGHTALYWYRQSLGQGLEFLIYFQGNSAPDKSGLPSDRFSAERTGGSVSTLTIQRTQQEDSAVYLCASSLSPPPQETQYFGPGTRLLVL.

This clonotype was detected many times. V is TRBV5-1 and J is TRBJ2-1, with 9 bases identical to TRBD2. Unmatched junction bases numbered 6, after V lost 2 bases and J lost 6 bases. This CDR3 has 15 residues. Germline V gene data show CDR1 as SGHRS and CDR2 as YFSETQ. DNA of the CDR3: TGCGCCAGCAGCTTACAAGGGCGGGAGGGCAATGAGCAGTTCTTC. Encoded protein: CASSLQGREGNEQFF.

The chain links TRBV5-1 to TRBJ2-5; 8 bases are shared with TRBD1. The CDR3 runs to 16 residues. CDR1 is SGHRS and CDR2 is YFSETQ in the germline V gene. V shed 4 bases and J 1 base; nucleotides not matched to a gene: 9. Here the CDR3 DNA reads TGCGCCAGCAGCCGTGACAGGGGTGGGTCCCAAGAGACCCAGTACTTC. Encoded protein: CASSRDRGGSQETQYF.

The chain joins TRBV4-1 to TRBJ2-3, with no clear D. There are 15 residues in the CDR3. Germline V gene sequence: CDR1 MGHRA, CDR2 YSYEKL. Trimming shortened V by 0 bases and J by 6 bases, and 13 bases separated the two germline ends. The CDR3 coding sequence is TGCGCCAGCAGCCAAGAAACCGCATCCGTGGATACGCAGTATTTT. Amino acids: CASSQETASVDTQYF.

The J gene is TRBJ2-7, the V gene TRBV3-1; D is uncertain. Germline V gives CDR1 LGHDT, CDR2 YNNKEL (reference sequence). This CDR3 comprises 12 residues. Between the trimmed V and J ends, which lost 5 bases and 3 bases, there was a span of 8 bases. The chain's CDR3 is CASSSVDYEQYF. CDR3 DNA sequence: TGTGCCAGCAGCTCCGTGGACTACGAGCAGTACTTC.

The table lists this clonotype with a few counts. V and J are TRBV3-1 and TRBJ2-1; 13 bases fit TRBD2. The germline V gene has CDR1 LGHDT and CDR2 YNNKEL (reference sequence). This CDR3 spans 16 amino acids. The V segment lost 6 bases and the J segment 10 bases; nucleotides outside the gene matches: 12. The CDR3 nucleotides are TGTGCCAGCAGACCTACTGGACTAGCGGGGGTTCGGGAGCAGTTCTTC. Protein: CASRPTGLAGVREQFF.

The genes are TRBV4-3 and TRBJ2-5; D might be TRBD2 (6 bases). Trimming pared 1 base from V and 5 bases from J, leaving 11 bases between. CDR1 is LGHNA, CDR2 YSLEER, per germline. The CDR3 is 14 residues long. The CDR3 reads CASSQAGARETQYF. As DNA, the CDR3 is TGCGCCAGCAGCCAAGCGGGAGCTAGGGAGACCCAGTACTTC.

About this clonotype: At one of its ends the junction is not consistent with the germline gene, which may arise from a read error. The chain carries TRBV20-1 and TRBJ2-1; TRBD1 might be the D (6 bases). The germline CDR1 and CDR2 sequences are DFQATT and SNEGSKA (reference sequence). CDR3 length: 14 amino acids. CDR3 sequence: CSGSHRASYNEQSF. Here the CDR3 DNA reads TGCAGTGGATCACACAGGGCTTCCTACAATGAGCAGTCCTTC.

A few counts support this clonotype. This chain uses TRBV29-1 with TRBJ1-5; D is perhaps TRBD1 (6 bases). The V gene's germline CDR1 is SQVTM and CDR2 ANQGSEA. The CDR3 is 12 residues long. V lost 3 bases and J 9 bases, leaving 12 bases between the germline ends. The CDR3: CSVDTGAGPQHF. For the CDR3, the DNA is TGCAGCGTTGACACGGGGGCTGGGCCCCAGCATTTT.

This clonotype was found a few times. The V gene is TRBV24-1, the J gene TRBJ1-2; no definite D call. Trimming took 0 bases from V and 4 from J, leaving 8 bases between them. This CDR3 region has 14 residues. Germline V gene data show CDR1 as KGHDR and CDR2 as SFDVKD. The CDR3 loop reads CATSDLGRSYGYTF. For the CDR3, the DNA is TGTGCCACCAGTGATTTGGGCAGGTCCTATGGCTACACCTTC.

At least ten counts were recorded for this clonotype. This chain uses TRBV3-1 with TRBJ1-1; D is undetermined. CDR1 is LGHDT and CDR2 is YNNKEL in the germline V gene (reference sequence). The CDR3 has 15 amino acids. Between the trimmed V and J ends, which lost 0 bases and 3 bases, there was a span of 11 bases. The CDR3 DNA reads as TGTGCCAGCAGCCAAGATATTGCCACATACACTGAAGCTTTCTTT. Amino acids: CASSQDIATYTEAFF.

The chain joins TRBV5-1 to TRBJ2-7; the D gene is possibly TRBD1 (5 bases). Germline V gene sequence: CDR1 SGHRS, CDR2 YFSETQ. The CDR3 consists of 15 residues. V lost 0 bases and J 1 base, leaving 11 bases between the germline ends. CDR3 amino acids: CASSLGGQGSYEQYF. For the CDR3, the DNA is TGCGCCAGCAGCTTGGGAGGTCAGGGTTCCTACGAGCAGTACTTC.

The chain carries TRBV27 and TRBJ1-5; tentative D call: TRBD1 (5 bases). Trimming took 6 bases from V and 7 from J, leaving 22 bases between them. The CDR3 extends over 16 amino acids. The germline V gene encodes CDR1 MNHEY and CDR2 SMNVEV (reference sequence). The CDR3 region is CASRPGPSYLNQPQHF. The DNA for the CDR3 is TGTGCCAGCAGGCCGGGACCGTCCTATCTGAACCAGCCCCAGCATTTT.

This chain joins TRBV29-1 and TRBJ2-7; possible D gene TRBD2, 7 bases. Trimming stripped 7 bases from V and 3 bases from J, with 10 bases between. In germline, CDR1 is SQVTM, CDR2 ANQGSEA. The CDR3 spans 11 residues. The CDR3 loop reads CSAGGGYEQYF. The CDR3 DNA reads TGCAGCGCGGGGGGCGGCTACGAGCAGTACTTC.

The J gene is TRBJ2-1, the V gene TRBV7-2; D is perhaps TRBD2 (5 bases). V lost 1 base, J lost 7 bases, and 14 bases lay in between. Germline V gives CDR1 SGHTA, CDR2 FQGNSA. The CDR3 length is 15 residues. The CDR3 protein is CASSLERGSWNEQFF. CDR3 DNA sequence: TGTGCCAGCAGCTTAGAGCGAGGGAGCTGGAATGAGCAGTTCTTC.

This clonotype was seen many times. The chain joins TRBV2 to TRBJ2-7; D is possibly TRBD1 (6 bases). CDR3 size: 13 residues. The V end lost 9 bases, the J end lost 1 base, and 13 bases lay between the germline ends. Germline V gives CDR1 SNHLY, CDR2 FYNNEI. CDR3 sequence reads: CASRSTGSYEQYF. In nucleotides, the CDR3 is TGTGCCAGTCGATCGACAGGTTCCTACGAGCAGTACTTC. The full variable domain, with the rest looked up from reference TRBV2 and TRBJ2-7, is EPEVTQTPSHQVTQMGQEVILRCVPISNHLYFYWYRQILGQKVEFLVSFYNNEISEKSEIFDDQFSVERPDGSNFTLKIRSTKLEDSAMYFCASRSTGSYEQYFGPGTRLTVT.

Written as DNA, the CDR3 is TGCGCCAGCAGCTTAGACTGGGGGACGGTGGAGCTGTTTTTT. It yields the protein CASSLDWGTVELFF. The genes are TRBV5-1 and TRBJ2-2, with D perhaps matching TRBD1 or TRBD2 (5 bases each). V lost 2 bases to trimming and J lost 10 bases, with 15 bases between them. The length of the CDR3 is 14 residues. The germline V gene encodes CDR1 SGHRS and CDR2 YFSETQ.

This clonotype was seen ten or more times. The V gene is TRBV12-3 or TRBV12-4, the J gene TRBJ2-7; D is undetermined. The V and J ends lost 0 bases and 5 bases respectively, with 14 bases between them. The CDR3 spans 15 residues. As DNA, the CDR3 is TGTGCCAGCAGTTTAGCGGCCAGCAGTTTCGACGAGCAGTACTTC. Its translation: CASSLAASSFDEQYF.

This clonotype was detected a few times. V gene TRBV6-5 combines with J gene TRBJ2-7, with a tentative D call TRBD1 (6 bases). CDR1 MNHEY and CDR2 SVGAGI come from the germline V gene. The CDR3 has 14 residues. The V end was cut by 3 bases, the J end by 0 bases, with 9 bases between. CDR3 nucleotide sequence: TGTGCCAGCAGTTATCAGGGGATCTCCTACGAGCAGTACTTC. It encodes CASSYQGISYEQYF.

This clonotype was counted between two and nine times. The CDR3 DNA is TGTGCCATCAGTGGCAGGGTAGGGGACACTGAAGCTTTCTTT. Translating it yields CAISGRVGDTEAFF. The J gene is TRBJ1-1, the V gene TRBV10-3; D might be TRBD1 (5 bases). The length of the CDR3 is 14 residues. The germline gives CDR1 ENHRY, CDR2 SYGVKD. Between the trimmed V and J ends, which lost 4 bases and 3 bases, there was a span of 12 bases.

This clonotype was detected a few times. The chain employs TRBV6-1 and TRBJ2-7; TRBD1 might be the D (5 bases). Germline CDR1 and CDR2: MNHNS and SASEGT. This CDR3 has 14 residues. V gave up 4 bases and J gave up 2 bases, with 12 bases separating them. CDR3 coding DNA: TGTGCCAGCAGTGGACTCAGGGCTCCCTACGAGCAGTACTTC. Translation gives CASSGLRAPYEQYF.

The rearrangement uses TRBV29-1 and TRBJ2-7; 8 bases are shared with TRBD1. The germline CDR1 and CDR2 sequences are SQVTM and ANQGSEA. CDR3 length equals 13 residues. The CDR3 sequence is CSVTQGAGYEQYF. The CDR3 region has the DNA TGCAGTGTAACCCAGGGGGCGGGCTACGAGCAGTACTTC.

The gene calls are TRBV29-1 and TRBJ2-2; D gene unclear. This CDR3 region has 11 residues. CDR1 and CDR2 from the germline V gene are SQVTM and ANQGSEA. Trimming cost V 7 bases and J 5 bases, with 8 bases left between them. This CDR3 reads CSGGKTGELFF. CDR3 nucleotides: TGCAGCGGTGGGAAGACCGGGGAGCTGTTTTTT.

The table lists this clonotype with many counts. The chain links TRBV6-5 to TRBJ2-1, with D unclear. The germline V gene encodes CDR1 MNHEY and CDR2 SVGAGI. The length of the CDR3 is 16 residues. Trimming removed 5 bases from V and 6 bases from J, with 20 bases in between. The CDR3 region is CASSTEYTWSANEQFF. In DNA form, the CDR3 reads TGTGCCAGCAGTACCGAATACACATGGTCGGCCAATGAGCAGTTCTTC.

This chain uses TRBV11-2 with TRBJ2-1; 7 bases are a match to TRBD2. J lost 4 bases, V lost 2 bases, and 8 bases had no gene match. The germline gives CDR1 SGHAT, CDR2 FQNNGV. This CDR3 is 16 amino acids long. In DNA, the CDR3 is TGTGCCAGCAGCTTAATAAGCGGGGCCCTTTACAATGAGCAGTTCTTC. Protein product: CASSLISGALYNEQFF.

The chain joins TRBV11-2 to TRBJ2-7; 11 bases are shared with TRBD2. The CDR3 consists of 17 residues. CDR1 and CDR2 from the germline V gene are SGHAT and FQNNGV. The V segment lost 0 bases and the J segment 6 bases; nucleotides outside the gene matches: 10. The CDR3 loop reads CASSLDPIAGGGSEQYF. For the CDR3, the DNA is TGTGCCAGCAGCTTAGACCCGATAGCGGGAGGGGGGAGCGAGCAGTACTTC.

The chain employs TRBV7-9 and TRBJ2-7; D is perhaps TRBD1 (5 bases). Germline CDR1 and CDR2: SEHNR and FQNEAQ (reference sequence). Trimming shortened V by 6 bases and J by 9 bases, and 15 bases separated the two germline ends. This CDR3 has 12 amino acids. The CDR3 spells CASRGLDLRQYF. The CDR3 region has the DNA TGTGCCAGCAGGGGGCTCGACCTTCGGCAGTACTTC.